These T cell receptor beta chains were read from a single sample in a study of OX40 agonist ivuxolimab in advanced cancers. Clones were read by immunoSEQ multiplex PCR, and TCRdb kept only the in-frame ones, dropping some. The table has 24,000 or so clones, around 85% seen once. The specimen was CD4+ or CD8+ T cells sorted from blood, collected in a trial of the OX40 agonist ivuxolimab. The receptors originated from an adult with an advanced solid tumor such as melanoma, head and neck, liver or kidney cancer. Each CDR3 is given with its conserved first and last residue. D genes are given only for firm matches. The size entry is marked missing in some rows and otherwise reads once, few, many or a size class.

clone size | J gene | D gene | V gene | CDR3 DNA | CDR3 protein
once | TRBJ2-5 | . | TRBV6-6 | TGTGCCAGCAGTTATTCCGGCGTGCAAGAGACCCAGTACTTC | CASSYSGVQETQYF
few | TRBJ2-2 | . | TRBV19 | TGTGCCAGTAGTTCGTCCCGCACAGGAAGGACCGGGGAGCTGTTTTTT | CASSSSRTGRTGELFF
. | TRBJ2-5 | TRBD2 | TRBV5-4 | TGTGCCAGCAGCTTGGTTCTAGCGGGCCAAGAGACCCAGTACTTC | CASSLVLAGQETQYF
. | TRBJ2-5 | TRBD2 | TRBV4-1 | TGCGCCAGCAGCCAAGTTTACTCTTGGGAGGGAGAGACCCAGTACTTC | CASSQVYSWEGETQYF
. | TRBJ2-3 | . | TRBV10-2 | TGCGCCAGCACGCCGGGTCTTCGATGGGGTACGCAGTATTTT | CASTPGLRWGTQYF
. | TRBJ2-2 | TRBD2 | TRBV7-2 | TGTGCCAGCAGTCGGGCCGGAGCGGGAGCAGTCGGGGAGCTGTTTTTT | CASSRAGAGAVGELFF
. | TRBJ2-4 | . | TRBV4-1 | TGCGCCAGCAGCCAAGGTGACCGGATAGCCAAAAACATTCAGTACTTC | CASSQGDRIAKNIQYF
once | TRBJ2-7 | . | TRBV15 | TGTGCCTCTGCTGAGGGGCCCTACGAGCAGTACTTC | CASAEGPYEQYF
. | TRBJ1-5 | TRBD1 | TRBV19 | TGTGCCAGTAGTACAGGACAGGGGGGTCAGCCCCAGCATTTT | CASSTGQGGQPQHF
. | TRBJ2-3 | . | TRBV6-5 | TGTGCCAGCAGTTATGCAGATACGCAGTATTTT | CASSYADTQYF
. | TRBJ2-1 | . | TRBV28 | TGTGCCAGCAATTCTTACAATGAGCAGTTCTTC | CASNSYNEQFF
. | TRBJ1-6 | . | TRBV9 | TGTGCCAGCAGCGTCGACAGGAATGGGTCACCCCTCCACTTT | CASSVDRNGSPLHF
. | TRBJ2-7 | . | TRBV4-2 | TGTGCCAGCAGCCAAGATTACAGCTACGAGCAGTACTTC | CASSQDYSYEQYF
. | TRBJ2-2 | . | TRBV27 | TGTGCCAGCAGTCGACAGGTTTCGGAGCTGTTTTTT | CASSRQVSELFF
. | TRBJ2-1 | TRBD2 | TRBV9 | TGTGCCAGCAGCGTAGGAGGGACTACCAACAATGAGCAGTTCTTC | CASSVGGTTNNEQFF
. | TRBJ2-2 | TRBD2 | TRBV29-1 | TGCAGCGTTGAGCTAGCGGGAGGGCTGTACACCGGGGAGCTGTTTTTT | CSVELAGGLYTGELFF
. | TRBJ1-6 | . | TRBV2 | TGTGCCAGCAGCAACCCGGACGGCGTCAAGTATAATTCACCCCTCCACTTT | CASSNPDGVKYNSPLHF
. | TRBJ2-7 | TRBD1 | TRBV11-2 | TGTGCCAGCAGCCGTCCCGGGACAGGGTACGAGCAGTACTTC | CASSRPGTGYEQYF
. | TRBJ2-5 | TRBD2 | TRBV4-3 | TGCGCCAGCAGCCAACTAGCGGGGGGCCGGGGTGGGACCCAGTACTTC | CASSQLAGGRGGTQYF
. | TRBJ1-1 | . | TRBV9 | TGTGCCAGCAGCGTAGCTGGTGGGTTCACTGAAGCTTTCTTT | CASSVAGGFTEAFF
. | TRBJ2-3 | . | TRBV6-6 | TGTGCCAGCAGCCTCCCTCAGGTACAGAACACAGATACGCAGTATTTT | CASSLPQVQNTDTQYF
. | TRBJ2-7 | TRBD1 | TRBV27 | TGTGCCAGCAGTTCCGCCACGGGACAGGGGATCAACGAGCAGTACTTC | CASSSATGQGINEQYF
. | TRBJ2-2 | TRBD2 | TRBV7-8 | TGTGCCAGCAGCTTATCGGCGGGAGTGGGGACCGGGGAGCTGTTTTTT | CASSLSAGVGTGELFF
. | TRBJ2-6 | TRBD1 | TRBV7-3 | TGTGCCAGCAGCTCGAACTCCCGGGACAGGAACGTCCTGACTTTC | CASSSNSRDRNVLTF
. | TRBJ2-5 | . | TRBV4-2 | TGTGCCAGCAGCCAAAGCTCAACGGGCGTTCAAGAGACCCAGTACTTC | CASSQSSTGVQETQYF
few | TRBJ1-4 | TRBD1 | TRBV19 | TGTGCCAGTAGTCTAGGACCGGGACAGGAGTTTTTT | CASSLGPGQEFF
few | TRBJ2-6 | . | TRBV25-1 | TGTGCCAGCAGTACCCGCCTTTTCCAGGGCTCTGGGGCCAACGTCCTGACTTTC | CASSTRLFQGSGANVLTF
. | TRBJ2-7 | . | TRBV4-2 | TGTGCCAGCAGCCAGCCTGAACTAGAAAACTACGAGCAGTACTTC | CASSQPELENYEQYF
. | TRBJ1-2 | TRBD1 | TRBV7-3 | TGTGCCAGCAGCAGGGGACAGGGGAGAGGCTACACCTTC | CASSRGQGRGYTF
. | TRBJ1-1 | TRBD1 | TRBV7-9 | TGTGCCAGCAGCTGGGGGGGACAGAGAAACACTGAAGCTTTCTTT | CASSWGGQRNTEAFF
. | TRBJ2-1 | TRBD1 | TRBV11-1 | TGTGCCAGCAGCGCGAGGGGGCGGTACAATGAGCAGTTCTTC | CASSARGRYNEQFF
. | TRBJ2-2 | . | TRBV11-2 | TGTGCCAGCAGCCCCCAGGGTTGGAACACCGGGGAGCTGTTTTTT | CASSPQGWNTGELFF
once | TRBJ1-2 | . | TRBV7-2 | TGTGCCAGCAGCTTATCACAGGCGCTGTTCTATGGCTACACCTTC | CASSLSQALFYGYTF
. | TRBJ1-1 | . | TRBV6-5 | TGTGCCAGCAGTTCCGACAGAGAGACTGAAGCTTTCTTT | CASSSDRETEAFF
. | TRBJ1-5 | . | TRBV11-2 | TGTGCCAGCAGCCCGGGTGGGGCTAGCAATCAGCCCCAGCATTTT | CASSPGGASNQPQHF
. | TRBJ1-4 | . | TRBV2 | TGTGCCAGCAGGCTGACAGGCCGGGGGGAAAAACTGTTTTTT | CASRLTGRGEKLFF
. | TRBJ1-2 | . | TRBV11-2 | TGTGCCAGCAGACGATCAGGGGACGGTGGCTACACCTTC | CASRRSGDGGYTF
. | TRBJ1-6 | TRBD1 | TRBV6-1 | TGTGCCAGCAGTGAAGCAACAGGGGTATATAATTCACCCCTCCACTTT | CASSEATGVYNSPLHF
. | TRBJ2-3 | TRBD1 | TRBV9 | TGTGCCAGCAGCGCCGGACAGGGGCCAGATACGCAGTATTTT | CASSAGQGPDTQYF
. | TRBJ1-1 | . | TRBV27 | TGTGCCAGCAGTTTTATGGGGTTATCGACTGAAGCTTTCTTT | CASSFMGLSTEAFF
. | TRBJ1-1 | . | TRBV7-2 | TGTGCCAGCAGCTACTGGAGGGGAAACACTGAAGCTTTCTTT | CASSYWRGNTEAFF
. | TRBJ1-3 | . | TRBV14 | TGTGCCAGCAGCCAAACAGGGAGAAACACCATATATTTT | CASSQTGRNTIYF
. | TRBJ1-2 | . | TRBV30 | TGTGCCTGGAGTGTGGTCAATACAGGCTATGGCTACACCTTC | CAWSVVNTGYGYTF
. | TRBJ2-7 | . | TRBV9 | TGTGCCAGCAGCGTAGGGGTGGAAGCCTACGAGCAGTACTTC | CASSVGVEAYEQYF
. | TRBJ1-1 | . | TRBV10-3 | TGTGCCATCAGTGAGTCGGTCTCCCCGAGCACTGAAGCTTTCTTT | CAISESVSPSTEAFF
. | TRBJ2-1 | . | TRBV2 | TGTGCCAGCAGGGGGTACAATGAGCAGTTCTTC | CASRGYNEQFF
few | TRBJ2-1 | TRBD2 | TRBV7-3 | TGTGCCAGCAGCTTGACTAGCGGGAGATACAATGAGCAGTTCTTC | CASSLTSGRYNEQFF
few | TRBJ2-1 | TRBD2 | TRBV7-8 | TGTGCCAGCAGCTTATCCCCTAGCGGGGGGCCCAATGAGCAGTTCTTC | CASSLSPSGGPNEQFF
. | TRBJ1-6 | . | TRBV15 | TGTGCCACCAGCAGGGAGGGTCCCCTCCACTTT | CATSREGPLHF
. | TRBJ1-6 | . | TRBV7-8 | TGTGCCAGCAGCTTTGAAGGGTCCTCACCCCTCCACTTT | CASSFEGSSPLHF
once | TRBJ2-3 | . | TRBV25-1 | TGTGCCAGCAGTGAATGGGCCGAGGCGAGCACAGATACGCAGTATTTT | CASSEWAEASTDTQYF
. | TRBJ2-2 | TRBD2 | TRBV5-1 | TGCGCCAGCAGCCAGGGACTAGCGGGGTCCGGGGAGCTGTTTTTT | CASSQGLAGSGELFF
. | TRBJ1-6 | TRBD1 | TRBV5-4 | TGTGCCAGCAGCTTGGCCCCGGGACAGGGTAATTCACCCCTCCACTTT | CASSLAPGQGNSPLHF
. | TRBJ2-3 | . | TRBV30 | TGTGCCTGGACGGACAAGGCCAGGGGAGATACGCAGTATTTT | CAWTDKARGDTQYF